Below, 5 T cell receptor beta chains from the same sample are listed, as sequenced in a study of response to subunit inactivated influenza vaccine. TCRdb independently ran MiXCR on the RT-PCR reads; one entry per CDR3 protein. This repertoire shows about 310,000 distinct CDR3 sequences, 20% to 25% found once; its top ten account for roughly 10%. Source: PBMCs from blood, taken approximately 22 months after vaccination. The receptors were sampled from a man aged 50-75 years who received an inactivated influenza vaccine.

V gene TRBV5-5 combines with J gene TRBJ2-3; D not certain. Germline V gives CDR1 SGHKS, CDR2 YYEKEE (reference sequence). The CDR3 is made up of 16 amino acids. The V end was cut by 2 bases, the J end by 4 bases, with 17 bases between. The CDR3 here is CASSLEGLLTADTQYF. The CDR3 DNA reads TGTGCCAGCAGCTTAGAAGGGTTACTCACCGCAGATACGCAGTATTTT.

The table lists this clonotype with a few counts. This chain connects TRBV6-6 to TRBJ2-3; D uncertain. Germline assignment: CDR1 MNHNY and CDR2 SVGAGI (reference sequence). Trimming cost V 1 base and J 5 bases, with 4 bases left between them. The CDR3 is 12 amino acids. In DNA form, the CDR3 reads TGTGCCAGCAGTTACTACCAAGATACGCAGTATTTT. Its protein product is CASSYYQDTQYF.

This clonotype was seen a handful of times. The V and J genes are TRBV28 and TRBJ1-2, with D possibly matching TRBD1 (6 bases). Germline lookup yields CDR1 MDHEN and CDR2 SYDVKM. CDR3 length equals 10 residues. Trimming left V 8 bases short and J 8 bases short, with 9 bases between. This chain's CDR3 is CASRDTGYTF. In nucleotides, the CDR3 is TGTGCCAGCCGGGACACAGGCTACACCTTC.

The chain combines TRBV12-3 or TRBV12-4 with TRBJ2-1, with D possibly called TRBD1 or TRBD2 (5 bases each). The length of the CDR3 is 13 residues. The V end was cut by 5 bases, the J end by 6 bases, with 11 bases between. In DNA, the CDR3 is TGTGCCAGCAGTAGGGGACCAAGCAATGAGCAGTTCTTC. Protein sequence: CASSRGPSNEQFF.

This clonotype occurred many times. This chain connects TRBV6-5 to TRBJ1-5, with a possible D match to TRBD1 (6 bases). Trimming took 2 bases from V and 7 from J, leaving 12 bases between them. The CDR3 totals 14 residues. Germline assignment: CDR1 MNHEY and CDR2 SVGAGI. The CDR3 DNA is TGTGCCAGCAGTTACGACGACAGGACGCAGCCCCAGCATTTT. Its protein product is CASSYDDRTQPQHF.